These 7 T cell receptor beta chains share one sample of origin, sequenced in a study of cytomegalovirus exposure and HLA in healthy donors. The PCR was carried out with 60 Vbeta primers and 13 Jbeta primers. TCRdb's copy holds only in-frame clones and misses some; the assay was immunoSEQ multiplex PCR. The top ten clones hold over 2.5% of a sample with more than 120,000 clones, 70% to 85% of them seen once. Sequencing was done on a sample of PBMCs. The receptor source for this set is a male donor in good health and CMV-seronegative.

The gene calls are TRBV6-5 and TRBJ1-4; possible D gene TRBD1, 6 bases. The CDR3 is 14 residues long. V was pared by 6 bases and J by 7 bases, with 15 bases between. Germline V gene sequence: CDR1 MNHEY, CDR2 SVGAGI. CDR3 amino acids: CASRGVGAGEKLFF. CDR3 DNA sequence: TGTGCCAGCAGAGGGGTGGGGGCGGGTGAAAAACTGTTTTTT.

The V call is TRBV5-4, the J call TRBJ2-5, with TRBD1 matching 11 bases. CDR3 size: 14 residues. The germline V gene has CDR1 SGHNT and CDR2 YYREEE (reference sequence). V shed 4 bases and J 4 bases; nucleotides not matched to a gene: 3. CDR3 loop: CASSADRGRETQYF. For the CDR3, the DNA is TGTGCCAGCAGCGCGGACAGGGGGCGAGAGACCCAGTACTTC.

This sequence joins TRBV6-1 and TRBJ1-1, with D hard to call. Trimming removed 5 bases at V and 9 bases at J, with 7 bases between. The CDR3 length is 10 residues. Germline V gene data show CDR1 as MNHNS and CDR2 as SASEGT. The CDR3 DNA reads TGTGCCAGCAGTTCCGGTAAAGCTTTCTTT. Its protein is CASSSGKAFF.

The chain joins TRBV5-1 to TRBJ2-1; TRBD2 aligns across 9 bases. The CDR3 sequence is 15 residues long. With 0 bases clipped from V and 2 bases from J, the junction kept 0 bases outside the gene matches. CDR1 is SGHRS, CDR2 YFSETQ, per germline. CDR3 sequence reads: CASSLEREAYNEQFF. The DNA of the CDR3 is TGCGCCAGCAGCTTGGAGCGGGAGGCCTACAATGAGCAGTTCTTC.

The genes are TRBV2 and TRBJ2-2; D remains ambiguous. Trimming shortened V by 4 bases and J by 3 bases, and 6 bases separated the two germline ends. The length of the CDR3 is 13 residues. Germline V CDR1 and CDR2: SNHLY, FYNNEI. Here the CDR3 DNA reads TGTGCCAGCAGTGCCCAATACACCGGGGAGCTGTTTTTT. Translated: CASSAQYTGELFF.

The CDR3 loop reads CASSSDRGETQYF. The CDR3 DNA is TGTGCCAGCAGCTCGGACAGGGGAGAGACCCAGTACTTC. The chain combines TRBV5-4 with TRBJ2-5; 9 nucleotides agree with TRBD1. V shed 3 bases and J 4 bases; nucleotides not matched to a gene: 1. CDR3 size: 13 residues. Germline V gene sequence: CDR1 SGHNT, CDR2 YYREEE (reference sequence).

This clone was observed a few times. The chain combines TRBV4-3 with TRBJ2-3; unclear D gene. This CDR3 region has 14 residues. Per germline, CDR1 LGHNA and CDR2 YSLEER. Trimming cost V 0 bases and J 9 bases, with 13 bases left between them. Here the CDR3 reads CASSQDRPYGTQYF. CDR3 DNA sequence: TGCGCCAGCAGCCAAGATCGACCTTACGGGACGCAGTATTTT.